These 3 T cell receptor beta chains originate from one sample sequenced in a study of blood T cell repertoires in COVID-19 (dated by TCRdb to 2018 to 2021). Libraries were constructed by the immunoSEQ multiplex PCR assay. TCRdb took this table from immuneACCESS and kept in-frame rearrangements with V and J called. Such tables lack part of the clones; where checked against another copy, unresolved V genes explain under half of the gap, and the rest is unexplained. For this sample the table gives almost 200,000 clones, of which around 85% were detected only once. Around 0.93% of the sample lies in the top ten. The sample taken for sequencing was peripheral blood. The receptor set was obtained from a man aged 55 to 70 with COVID-19, enrolled during active disease.

The chain recombines TRBV11-3 with TRBJ1-5, with 8 positions matching TRBD1. Germline V gene lookup returns CDR1 SGHNT and CDR2 YENEEA. This CDR3 contains 17 residues. J was trimmed by 0 bases and V by 1 base; bases with no gene match: 5. In nucleotides, the CDR3 is TGTGCCAGCAGCTTAGGGACAGGGCCCTATAGCAATCAGCCCCAGCATTTT. Protein sequence: CASSLGTGPYSNQPQHF.

CDR3 in amino acids: CASSFGLYTPAHEQYF. CDR3 in DNA: TGTGCCAGCTCATTCGGACTGTATACCCCGGCTCACGAGCAGTACTTC. The chain has TRBV18 and TRBJ2-7; the D gene is possibly TRBD2 (5 bases). The CDR3 is made up of 16 amino acids. Trimming left V 5 bases short and J 5 bases short, with 22 bases between. Germline CDR1 and CDR2: KGHSH and LQKENI.

The genes are TRBV10-1 and TRBJ1-4, with a possible D match to TRBD1 (5 bases). The CDR3 loop spans 15 amino acids. Per germline, CDR1 WNHNN and CDR2 SYGVQD (reference sequence). V dropped 11 bases and J dropped 2 bases, with 18 bases sitting between them. This CDR3 reads CAPAEGFKTNEKLFF. CDR3 DNA: TGCGCCCCAGCGGAGGGGTTCAAGACTAATGAAAAACTGTTTTTT.